What follows is one T cell receptor beta chain and its context. What it recognizes is unknown. This sample was taken from a study of cytomegalovirus exposure and HLA in healthy donors. Whole-study context: The same platform used for the 500 to 850 first-cohort repertoires was also used for the roughly 120 validation repertoires, as a later analysis reported.

Whole-study findings and limits: Researchers catalogued around 150 TCR beta chains as cytomegalovirus-associated.

The repertoire was sequenced with immunoSEQ multiplex PCR; TCRdb's copy has only in-frame clones and lacks some. There are some 110,000 clones in the sample; 75% to 90% occur only once, and about 4% lies in the top ten. The CDR3 has 14 residues. Germline-derived CDR1 and CDR2 are GTSNPN and SVGIG (reference sequence). The ends were cut back, 4 bases at V and 4 bases at J, with 14 bases in the middle. This TCR was recovered from a man younger than 35 in good health and CMV-seropositive. Material for sequencing was PBMCs. The chain has TRBV30 and TRBJ1-5, with D unresolved. This CDR3 reads CAWNGGRTNQPQHF. CDR3 DNA sequence: TGTGCCTGGAACGGCGGGCGGACTAATCAGCCCCAGCATTTT.